This T cell receptor (beta chain) originates from a study of shared clonotypes between healthy human individuals. Study-level results: Limitation of the genetic and exposure-history diversity represented came from the few donors.

CD4+ cells were split into CD45RA+ naive and CD45RA-negative memory subsets. Libraries were prepared by immunoSEQ multiplex PCR; TCRdb keeps only in-frame clonotypes and omits some of them. The sample carries over 400,000 clones, about 96% recorded once. Details on this clone: Its antigen remains unknown.

The CDR3 is 13 amino acids. Germline V gene data show CDR1 as MDHEN and CDR2 as SYDVKM. The V end was cut by 7 bases, the J end by 1 base, with 8 bases between. The genes are TRBV28 and TRBJ2-4; unclear D gene. Sequences were obtained from naive CD4+ T cells sorted from blood. Subset specified: CD45RA+ positively selected. This clonotype was sampled from a woman aged 25 to 39 in good health. The CDR3 DNA is TGTGCCAGCACCTCCGGTGCCAAAAACATTCAGTACTTC. Translated, it gives CASTSGAKNIQYF.